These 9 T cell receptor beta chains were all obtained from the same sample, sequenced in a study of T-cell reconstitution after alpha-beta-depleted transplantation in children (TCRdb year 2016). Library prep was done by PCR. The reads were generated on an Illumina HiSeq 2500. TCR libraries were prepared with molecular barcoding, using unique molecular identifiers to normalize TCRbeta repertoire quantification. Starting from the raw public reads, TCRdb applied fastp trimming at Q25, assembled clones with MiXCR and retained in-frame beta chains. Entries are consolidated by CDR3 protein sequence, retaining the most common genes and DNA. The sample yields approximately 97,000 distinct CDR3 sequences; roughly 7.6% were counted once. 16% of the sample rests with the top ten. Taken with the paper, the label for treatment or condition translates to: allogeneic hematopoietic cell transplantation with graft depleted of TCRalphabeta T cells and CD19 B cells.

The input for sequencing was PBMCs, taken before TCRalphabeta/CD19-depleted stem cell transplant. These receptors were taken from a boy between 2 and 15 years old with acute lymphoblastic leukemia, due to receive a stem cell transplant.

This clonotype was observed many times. The DNA of the CDR3 is TGCAGTGCTAGAGTGGGGACTAGCGGGGGAGATACGCAGTATTTT. It specifies CSARVGTSGGDTQYF. The chain links TRBV20-1 to TRBJ2-3, with 14 bases matching TRBD2. Germline V lookup: CDR1 DFQATT, CDR2 SNEGSKA (reference sequence). The V segment lost 1 base and the J segment 5 bases; nucleotides outside the gene matches: 2. This CDR3 is built from 15 residues.

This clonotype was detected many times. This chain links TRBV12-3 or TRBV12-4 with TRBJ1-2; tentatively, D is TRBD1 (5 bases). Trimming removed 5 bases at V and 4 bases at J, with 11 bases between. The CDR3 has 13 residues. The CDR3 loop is CASSPRGFYGYTF. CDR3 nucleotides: TGTGCCAGCAGTCCCCGGGGGTTCTATGGCTACACCTTC.

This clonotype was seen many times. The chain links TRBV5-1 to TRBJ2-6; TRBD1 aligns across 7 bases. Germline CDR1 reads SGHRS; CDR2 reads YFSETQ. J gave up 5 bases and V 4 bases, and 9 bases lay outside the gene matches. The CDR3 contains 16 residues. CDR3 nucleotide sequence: TGCGCCAGCAGCACTACATTACAGGGGTGGGCCAACGTCCTGACTTTC. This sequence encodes CASSTTLQGWANVLTF.

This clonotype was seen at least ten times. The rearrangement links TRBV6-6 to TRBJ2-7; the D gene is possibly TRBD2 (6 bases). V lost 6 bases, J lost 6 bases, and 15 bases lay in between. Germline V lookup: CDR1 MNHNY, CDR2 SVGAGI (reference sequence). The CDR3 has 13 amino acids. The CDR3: CASSPGEAVEQYF. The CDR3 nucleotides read TGTGCCAGCAGCCCTGGGGAGGCGGTCGAGCAGTACTTC.

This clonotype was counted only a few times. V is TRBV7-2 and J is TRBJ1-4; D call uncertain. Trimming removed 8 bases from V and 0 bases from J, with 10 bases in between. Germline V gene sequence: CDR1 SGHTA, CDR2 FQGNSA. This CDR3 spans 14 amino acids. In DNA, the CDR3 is TGTGCCAGCGCCGAAGGAACAACTAATGAAAAACTGTTTTTT. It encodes CASAEGTTNEKLFF.

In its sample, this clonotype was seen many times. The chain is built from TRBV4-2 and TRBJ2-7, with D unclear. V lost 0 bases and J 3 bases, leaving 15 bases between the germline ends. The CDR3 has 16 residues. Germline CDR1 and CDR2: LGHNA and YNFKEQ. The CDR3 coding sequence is TGTGCCAGCAGCCAAGATCCAAGTCTAAGAAACTACGAGCAGTACTTC. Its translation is CASSQDPSLRNYEQYF.

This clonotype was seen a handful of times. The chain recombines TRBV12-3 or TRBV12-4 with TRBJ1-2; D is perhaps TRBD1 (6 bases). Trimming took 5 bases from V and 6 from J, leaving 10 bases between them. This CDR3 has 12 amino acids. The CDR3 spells CASSLQGNGYTF. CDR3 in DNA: TGTGCCAGCAGTCTTCAGGGGAATGGCTACACCTTC.

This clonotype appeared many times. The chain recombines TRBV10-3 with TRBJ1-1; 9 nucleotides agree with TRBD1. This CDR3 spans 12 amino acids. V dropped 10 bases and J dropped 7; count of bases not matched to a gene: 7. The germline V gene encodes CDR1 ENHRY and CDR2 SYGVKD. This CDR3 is CASEGQGDEAFF. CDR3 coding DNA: TGTGCCAGCGAGGGACAGGGCGATGAAGCTTTCTTT.

In DNA form, the CDR3 reads TGTGCCAGCAGTTACGCGGGGGAGTCCTACGAGCAGTACTTC. It codes for CASSYAGESYEQYF. The J gene is TRBJ2-7, the V gene TRBV6-2 or TRBV6-3; 7 bases match TRBD2. With 2 bases clipped from V and 1 base from J, the junction kept 2 bases outside the gene matches. CDR3 length: 14 amino acids. Germline lookup yields CDR1 MNHEY and CDR2 SVGEGT.